This is a list of T cell receptor beta chains from one sample in a study of PD-1 blockade in classical Hodgkin lymphoma. Assay: immunoSEQ multiplex PCR; the TCRdb copy retains only in-frame clones and omits some. The sample contains approximately 52,000 clones, around 78% of which appear only once. The specimen was peripheral blood mononuclear cells (PBMCs), collected before the second cycle of nivolumab. The receptors were sampled from a human donor with classical Hodgkin lymphoma. The CDR3 runs from the conserved cysteine through the conserved F or W. The D gene is left open where the match is weak. Size tells how often a clone was seen (once, few, many) or the class of an expanded clone, and some rows leave it out.

J | V | size | D | CDR3 | DNA
TRBJ1-1 | TRBV28 | - | TRBD1 | CASSFFPTGKNTEAFF | TGTGCCAGCAGTTTTTTTCCGACAGGGAAGAACACTGAAGCTTTCTTT
TRBJ1-2 | TRBV6-5 | few | - | CASKPGSLYGYTF | TGTGCCAGCAAACCGGGGTCACTCTATGGCTACACCTTC
TRBJ1-1 | TRBV4-1 | once | TRBD1 | CASSQEPDRPNTEAFF | TGCGCCAGCAGCCAAGAACCGGACAGGCCGAACACTGAAGCTTTCTTT
TRBJ1-2 | TRBV2 | - | - | CASSDGILLDGYTF | TGTGCCAGCAGTGATGGGATCCTCCTAGATGGCTACACCTTC
TRBJ2-5 | TRBV10-3 | - | - | CAISVSGVETQYF | TGTGCCATCAGTGTTTCGGGGGTGGAGACCCAGTACTTC
TRBJ1-1 | TRBV2 | - | - | CASKLDLNTEAFF | TGTGCCAGCAAGTTGGATCTGAACACTGAAGCTTTCTTT
TRBJ2-5 | TRBV7-3 | - | - | CASSLQGVDGETQYF | TGTGCCAGCAGCTTGCAAGGGGTTGATGGAGAGACCCAGTACTTC
TRBJ2-5 | TRBV5-5 | - | TRBD1 | CASSRRGTAYQETQYF | TGTGCCAGCAGCCGTCGAGGGACAGCGTACCAAGAGACCCAGTACTTC
TRBJ1-6 | TRBV25-1 | - | - | CASSLLSSPLHF | TGTGCCAGCAGTCTTCTCAGTTCACCCCTCCACTTT
TRBJ1-4 | TRBV4-1 | - | TRBD1 | CASSWGQGGIVKLFF | TGCGCCAGCAGTTGGGGACAGGGTGGGATTGTGAAACTGTTTTTT
TRBJ1-4 | TRBV6-9 | once | TRBD1 | CASSYRGPGGLFF | TGTGCCAGCAGTTATAGGGGGCCCGGTGGACTGTTTTTT
TRBJ2-7 | TRBV7-3 | - | - | CASSLRDGDLSYEQYF | TGTGCCAGCAGCTTACGCGACGGGGACCTTTCCTACGAGCAGTACTTC
TRBJ1-1 | TRBV9 | - | - | CASSVGVGKQQAFF | TGTGCCAGCAGCGTAGGGGTCGGAAAACAGCAAGCTTTCTTT
TRBJ1-1 | TRBV4-2 | - | - | CASSLDRTIPNSNTEAFF | TGTGCCAGCAGCTTGGACCGAACCATCCCAAACTCGAACACTGAAGCTTTCTTT
TRBJ2-3 | TRBV6-1 | - | - | CASSTRQGTDTQYF | TGTGCCAGCAGTACCCGACAGGGCACAGATACGCAGTATTTT
TRBJ2-2 | TRBV21-1 | - | - | CASSKPPSAGGTGELFF | TGTGCCAGCAGCAAACCCCCCAGCGCGGGAGGAACCGGGGAGCTGTTTTTT
TRBJ1-6 | TRBV7-9 | - | - | CASSGQSQIMSLHF | TGTGCCAGCAGCGGCCAGTCTCAGATTATGTCCCTCCACTTT
TRBJ2-7 | TRBV28 | - | - | CASSFPPLPYEQYF | TGTGCCAGCAGTTTCCCTCCGCTTCCCTACGAGCAGTACTTC
TRBJ1-1 | TRBV6-5 | - | - | CASSYSTGNEAFF | TGTGCCAGCAGTTACTCGACTGGGAATGAAGCTTTCTTT
TRBJ2-5 | TRBV5-1 | - | - | CASSLGGIPQETQYF | TGCGCCAGCAGCTTGGGAGGGATCCCTCAAGAGACCCAGTACTTC
TRBJ2-1 | TRBV12-5 | - | - | CASGSTVPEFF | TGTGCTAGTGGTTCGACAGTCCCGGAGTTCTTC
TRBJ1-1 | TRBV29-1 | - | - | CSVKIQGYTEAFF | TGCAGCGTTAAGATACAGGGTTACACTGAAGCTTTCTTT
TRBJ2-3 | TRBV5-5 | - | - | CASSRSGAAPADTQYF | TGTGCCAGCAGCCGCAGCGGAGCGGCCCCAGCGGATACGCAGTATTTT
TRBJ1-2 | TRBV4-1 | few | - | CASSQETFYNYGYTF | TGCGCCAGCAGCCAAGAGACATTCTATAACTATGGCTACACCTTC